Below, one TCR beta chain is given with its context. Its antigen remains unknown. Trimming removed 5 bases from V and 2 bases from J, with 16 bases in between. This CDR3 region has 16 residues. CDR1 and CDR2 from the germline V gene are SNHLY and FYNNEI. The treatment here: approximately 11-day PBMC culture with coronavirus spike peptide pools or control peptides (ViraFEST assay). Scientists ran DNA taken from cultured CD4+ T cells through the Oncomine TCR Beta short-read assay for sequencing. Using its own MiXCR run on the PCR reads, TCRdb lists one record per CDR3 protein. The data hold about 17,000 distinct CDR3 sequences, with around 53% observed a single time. This specimen comes from a study of vaccination and CD4 T cells after COVID-19.

The sample was CD4+ T cells from blood, cultured in vitro. This chain links TRBV2 with TRBJ1-5; TRBD1 might be the D (6 bases). The sequence came from a human donor who had recovered from COVID-19. The DNA of the CDR3 is TGTGCCAGCAGTCTACAGGGTTTCGGGGGCAATCAGCCCCAGCATTTT. Translation gives CASSLQGFGGNQPQHF.